This TCR beta chain appears in the sequencing data of a study of cytomegalovirus exposure and HLA in healthy donors. Using immunoSEQ multiplex PCR, the repertoire was profiled, and TCRdb retains in-frame clones only, with some absent. The data hold roughly 150,000 clones, with around nine tenths observed a single time. In germline, CDR1 is MNHEY, CDR2 SMNVEV (reference sequence). Deletions cut 5 bases from V and 0 bases from J, with 14 bases between. The CDR3 contains 16 residues. This chain uses TRBV27 with TRBJ1-5; D may be TRBD1 (6 bases). The clonotype was recovered from a man in his late teens or twenties in good health and CMV-seronegative. Source material: PBMCs. The CDR3 here is CASSRLTGYSNQPQHF. CDR3 nucleotides: TGTGCCAGCAGTCGACTGACAGGCTATAGCAATCAGCCCCAGCATTTT.